This T cell receptor (beta chain) derives from a study of CD4 T cell repertoires in COVID-19 (dated by TCRdb to the early 2020s). Regarding the complete study: To analyze cross-reactivity, the CFSE-low cells were expanded with IL-2 for about ten days and then labeled again and restimulated with spike proteins from other coronaviruses. Naturally processed CD4+ T cell responses to SARS-CoV-2 spike and nucleoprotein were characterized in COVID-19-recovered individuals, and clonal composition was assessed by TCR Vbeta sequencing. In a few recovered individuals, the researchers analyzed the TCR Vbeta repertoire of SARS-CoV-2-reactive T cells at the subset level.

The paper's findings and limits, for the study overall: Between roughly 7 and 25% of SARS-CoV-2 clonotypes were also detected in SARS-CoV and/or HKU1 spike-stimulated secondary cultures, consistent with cross-reactivity. Several of the most expanded SARS-CoV-2-reactive clonotypes were present in two or all three memory subsets, which suggests intraclonal diversification.

Library prep was done by the immunoSEQ multiplex PCR assay. On the study's bioinformatics: Repertoire overlap between subsets was quantified using the Chao-Jaccard similarity index and counts of shared clonotypes. Drawn from immuneACCESS, this table holds only the in-frame rearrangements with V and J called that TCRdb kept. Clones are partly lost; checked studies trace under half to an unresolved V gene and leave the rest unexplained. V, J and clone size are those of that table, while D and trimming were read from the DNA. For this sample the table gives around 22,000 clones, of which roughly 91% were detected only once. Around 0.58% of the sample is in the top ten clones. Comments on this clone: No antigen is known for it. No quality values exist for individual bases; no much larger clone is one base distant.

Memory T cell samples that were not cultured went straight to sequencing right after ex vivo isolation. CD4+ total memory, central memory, effector memory and circulating T follicular helper cells were isolated from peripheral blood mononuclear cells. The CDR3 numbers 11 residues from cysteine through phenylalanine. CDR3 DNA only is kept here, 33 bases in frame from base 1. Via the germline V gene, CDR1 is SQVTM and CDR2 ANQGSEA. At the junction V is shortened by 1 base and J by 6 bases, with 4 bases in between. This TCR was recovered from a human donor who had COVID-19. The sequencing here drew on central memory CD4+ T cells from blood, taken before the COVID-19 pandemic. Per the publication, the cell subset or site label means: CD4+ T central memory cells. The V and J genes are TRBV29-1 and TRBJ2-1, with the D gene uncertain. The encoded CDR3 is CSVEGLNEQFF. The DNA sequence reads TGCAGCGTTGAAGGGCTCAATGAGCAGTTCTTC.